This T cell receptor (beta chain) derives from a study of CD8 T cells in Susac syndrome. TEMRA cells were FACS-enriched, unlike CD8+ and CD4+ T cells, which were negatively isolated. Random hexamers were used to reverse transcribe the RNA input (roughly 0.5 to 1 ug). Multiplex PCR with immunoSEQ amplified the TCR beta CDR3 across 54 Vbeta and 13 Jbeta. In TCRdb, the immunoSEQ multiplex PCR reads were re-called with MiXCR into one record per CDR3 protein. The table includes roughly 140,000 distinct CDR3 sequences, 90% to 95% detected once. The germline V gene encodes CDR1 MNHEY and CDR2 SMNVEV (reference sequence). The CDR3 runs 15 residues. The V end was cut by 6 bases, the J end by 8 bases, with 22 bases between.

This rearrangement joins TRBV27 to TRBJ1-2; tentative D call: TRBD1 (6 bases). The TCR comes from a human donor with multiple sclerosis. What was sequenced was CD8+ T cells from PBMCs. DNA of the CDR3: TGTGCCAGCAGAGTAACCGGCGGGGGGCTAGTAGGCTACACCTTC. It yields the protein CASRVTGGGLVGYTF.